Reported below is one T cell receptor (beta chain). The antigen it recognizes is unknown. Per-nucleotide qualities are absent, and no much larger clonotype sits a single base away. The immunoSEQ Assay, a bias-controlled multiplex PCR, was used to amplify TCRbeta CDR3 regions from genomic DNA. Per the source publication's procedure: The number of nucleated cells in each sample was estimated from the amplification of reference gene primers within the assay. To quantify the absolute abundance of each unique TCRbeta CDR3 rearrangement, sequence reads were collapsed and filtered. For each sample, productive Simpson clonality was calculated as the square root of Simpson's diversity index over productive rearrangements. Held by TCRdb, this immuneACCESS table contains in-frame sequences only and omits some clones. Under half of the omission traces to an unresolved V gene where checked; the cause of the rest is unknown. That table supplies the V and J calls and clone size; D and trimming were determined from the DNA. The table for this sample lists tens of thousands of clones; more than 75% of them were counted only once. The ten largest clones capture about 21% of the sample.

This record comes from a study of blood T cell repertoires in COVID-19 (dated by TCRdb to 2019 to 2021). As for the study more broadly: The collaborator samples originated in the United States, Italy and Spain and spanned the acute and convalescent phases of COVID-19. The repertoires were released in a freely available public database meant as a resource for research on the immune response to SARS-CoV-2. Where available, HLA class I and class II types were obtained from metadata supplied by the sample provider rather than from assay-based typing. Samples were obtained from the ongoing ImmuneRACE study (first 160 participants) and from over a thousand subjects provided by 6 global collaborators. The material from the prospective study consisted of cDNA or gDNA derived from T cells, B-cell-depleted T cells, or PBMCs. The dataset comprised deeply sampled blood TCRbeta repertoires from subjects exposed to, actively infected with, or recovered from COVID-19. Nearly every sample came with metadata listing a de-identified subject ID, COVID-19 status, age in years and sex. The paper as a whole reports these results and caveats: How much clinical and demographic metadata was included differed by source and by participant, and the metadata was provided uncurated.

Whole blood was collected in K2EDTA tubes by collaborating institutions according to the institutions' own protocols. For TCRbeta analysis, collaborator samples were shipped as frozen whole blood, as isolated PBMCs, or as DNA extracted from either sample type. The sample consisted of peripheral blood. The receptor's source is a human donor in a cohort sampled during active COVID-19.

CDR3 protein: CASRRTGDYNEQFF. DNA sequence: TGTGCCAGCAGGCGGACAGGGGACTACAATGAGCAGTTCTTC. The chain links TRBV27 with TRBJ2-1; TRBD1 fits 9 bases in the junction. From the cysteine through the phenylalanine, the CDR3 covers 14 amino acids. Only the CDR3 DNA is retained, 42 bases long and in frame from the first base. Trimmed from V: 6 bases; trimmed from J: 3 bases; junction bases lacking a gene match: 3. CDR1 and CDR2 are read off the germline V gene (reference sequence) as MNHEY and SMNVEV.